This T cell receptor beta chain derives from a study of regulatory dendritic cells for organ transplantation. Study background: Monocytes received vitamin D3 on days 0 and 4, IL-10 on day 4.

Overall study results and limits: Memory CD8+ T cells were the most oligoclonal; naive cells were highly diverse.

Allogeneic regulatory or mature dendritic cells were co-cultured for less than six days with CFSE-labeled sorted T cells at 1:10. As for this clone: Its antigen remains unknown.

TCRdb keeps only in-frame clones here, not all; method: immunoSEQ multiplex PCR. Among 18,000 or so clones, 65% to 80% were seen once, and the ten largest hold 2.5% to 4%. This clonotype was obtained from a human donor in good health. Material for sequencing was memory CD4+ T cells from blood cultured with regulatory dendritic cells. Sample subset: CD45RO+ memory T cells.

CDR3 sequence: CASSPGGGSQETQYF. CDR3 nucleotide sequence: TGTGCCAGCTCACCAGGCGGGGGATCCCAAGAGACCCAGTACTTC. The rearrangement uses TRBV18 and TRBJ2-5, with 7 bases fitting TRBD2. In germline, CDR1 is KGHSH, CDR2 LQKENI. The V and J ends lost 2 bases and 1 base, in that order; junction bases with no gene match: 4. There are 15 residues in the CDR3.